This T cell receptor (beta chain) was obtained from a study of cytomegalovirus exposure and HLA in healthy donors. Study context: An earlier analysis identified 120 million or so unique TCR beta sequences in about 179 million T cells.

The primer mix had 60 Vbeta and 13 Jbeta primers. TCRdb's copy holds only in-frame clones and misses some; the assay was immunoSEQ multiplex PCR. The table records more than 95,000 clones, 70% to 75% of them present only once. V was pared by 7 bases and J by 4 bases, with 11 bases between. CDR3 size: 12 residues. Germline assignment: CDR1 SGHKS and CDR2 YYEKEE (reference sequence). Whole-study findings and limits: A later analysis found common viral pathogens apparently linked to several of the most significant clusters. There were 160 or so TCR beta chains listed as cytomegalovirus-associated. With later analysis, a missense DCLRE1C variant became linked to TCR beta V- and J-gene trimming.

Remarks on this clone: As yet, its antigen is unknown.

The origin of this receptor is a woman younger than 30 in good health and CMV-seronegative. The chain has TRBV5-5 and TRBJ2-5; D is uncertain. The sequenced sample consisted of PBMCs. CDR3 sequence reads: CASSGLLETQYF. In DNA, the CDR3 is TGTGCCAGCTCAGGTCTTCTAGAGACCCAGTACTTC.